This T cell receptor beta chain was recorded in a study of Graves' ophthalmopathy and Graves' hyperthyroidism. Findings of the study overall: Detection in blood was also observed for most expanded thyroid clonotypes above 0.001 frequency.

Amplification of the TCR beta CDR3 regions used RNA transcripts (as template). The workflow started with a first-round RT-PCR run with HTBI primers and then moved on to a second-round multiplex PCR. MiXCR, applied by TCRdb to the multiplex PCR reads, yields one record per CDR3 protein. The sample includes 350,000 to 450,000 distinct CDR3 sequences, under 25% of them seen just once. In regard to this clonotype: Its antigen is unknown.

The CDR3 extends over 13 amino acids. V shed 7 bases and J 3 bases; nucleotides not matched to a gene: 4. Germline V gives CDR1 PRHDT, CDR2 FYEKMQ (reference sequence). V is TRBV13 and J is TRBJ1-1; 8 bases agree with TRBD1. This sequence originates from a woman aged 18-29 years with stable Graves' hyperthyroidism. Sequences were obtained from peripheral blood. In DNA form, the CDR3 reads TGTGCCAGCACCCAGGGGGCAGACACTGAAGCTTTCTTT. Protein: CASTQGADTEAFF. The full variable domain, its missing parts supplied by reference TRBV13 and TRBJ1-1, is AAGVIQSPRHLIKEKRETATLKCYPIPRHDTVYWYQQGPGQDPQFLISFYEKMQSDKGSIPDRFSAQQFSDYHSELNMSSLELGDSALYFCASTQGADTEAFFGQGTRLTVV.